This entry concerns a single T cell receptor beta chain. This specimen belongs to a study of blood T cells in healthy people across ages. V dropped 3 bases and J dropped 13 bases, with 10 bases sitting between them. Per the germline V gene, CDR1 is SNHLY and CDR2 is FYNNEI. CDR3 length: 11 amino acids. A second PCR, run for about 7 to 11 cycles, used a sample-barcoded 5' primer plus a J-beta primer mix. TCRdb reprocessed the 5' RACE reads via MiXCR and lists one record per CDR3 protein. The table shows more than 1.4 million distinct CDR3 sequences, with about 40% occurring only once. The chain combines TRBV2 with TRBJ1-5; D remains ambiguous. The sequence was obtained from a young woman in good health. Sequenced: blood. CDR3 coding DNA: TGTGCCAGCAGTGACTTGGGCCAGCAGCATTTT. Amino acid sequence: CASSDLGQQHF.